This T cell receptor (beta chain) was captured in a study of CXCR3-negative and CXCR3-positive naive CD8 T cells (dated by TCRdb to the late 2010s). Context from the whole study: In total, roughly 150 million TRB reads were obtained, or roughly 1.5 +/- 0.3 million reads per library. Diversity and physicochemical repertoire analyses covered some eleven donors pooled from two independent experiments. The TRBV-TRBJ cluster analysis covered naive subsets from 5 or 6 donors and memory cells from 3 donors. Findings and caveats that apply to the study as a whole: Freshly isolated PBMCs were used for most assays because CXCR3 expression partially decreased after cryopreservation. TRBV-TRBJ usage was similar between naive CXCR3-negative and CXCR3-positive cells from the same donor, while memory cells showed distinct patterns. Because surface CD5, which has been linked to self-reactivity in mice, was comparable between naive subsets, TCR interaction strength was also inferred from TRB CDR3 physicochemical properties. Both naive subsets had comparably high repertoire diversity, while memory CD8+ T cells had much lower repertoire diversity. TRB CDR3s from CXCR3-positive naive cells showed higher hydrophobicity (lower Kidera factor 4), lower energy, and higher strength and volume indices than CXCR3-negative naive cells.

Sequenced using a NextSeq 550. The Human TCR Profiling Kit (MiLaboratory) was used to make UMI-labeled 5' RACE TRB cDNA libraries. cDNA synthesis used the entire amount of extracted RNA, and PCR amplification then used the entire amount of cDNA produced. Libraries were prepared in parallel using an identical number of PCR cycles. As for the original processing: About 50,000 +/- 10,000 unique UMI-labeled TRB cDNA molecules per library were extracted with MIGEC and MiXCR, with at least two reads per UMI required. On average, each library contained approximately 40,000 +/- 10,000 functional in-frame TRB CDR3 nucleotide clonotypes without stop codons. Diversity metrics, including normalized Shannon-Wiener and Chao1, were computed in VDJtools after downsampling to 5000 UMI-labeled TRB molecules per sample. VDJtools was used to calculate clonotype-size-weighted physicochemical properties of the central five CDR3 residues, namely interaction energy, strength, volume and Kidera factor 4. After TCRdb reprocessed the reads, each CDR3 protein sequence was kept as one row, without DNA. The V and J calls were determined by TCRdb, not by the authors. This sample's listing comprises about 150,000 distinct CDR3 sequences. The ten largest make up approximately 0.5% of the sample.

Each CD8+ T cell subset was flow-sorted in triplicate, and 300,000 or so cells per subset were placed directly into RLT lysis buffer. To exclude memory contaminants, naive CD8+ T cells were stringently defined as CD45RO-CCR7+CD27+CD95-. Peripheral blood mononuclear cells were isolated from buffy coats using standard density gradient centrifugation. A FACSAria III was used to flow-sort naive CXCR3-negative and CXCR3-positive CD8+ T cells. An RNeasy Mini Kit was used to extract total RNA from the sorted cells. Note on this clonotype: Its antigen remains unidentified.

The origin of this receptor is a human donor in good health. Some clones in this sample may be carry-over from other donors' samples. Sequenced input: naive CXCR3+ CD8+ T cells from blood. The cell subset or site label on this specimen signifies: CD45RO-CCR7+CD27+CD95- naive CD8+ T cells expressing CXCR3 (TNR3+).

CDR3 sequence: CASSLGREQYF. This chain joins TRBV7-8 to TRBJ2-7. Reading from cysteine to phenylalanine, the CDR3 counts 11 amino acids. No DNA is recorded. Via the germline V gene, CDR1 is SGHVS and CDR2 FQNEAQ.